The rows below give T cell receptor beta chains drawn from one sample of a study of blood T cells in healthy people across ages. MiXCR, applied by TCRdb to the 5' RACE reads, yields one record per CDR3 protein. Among 1.8 million or so distinct CDR3 sequences listed, about two fifths were seen once. The sample comprised blood. Every receptor here comes from a human donor in good health. Each CDR3 is given without its conserved first and last residue. The order of the fields is V gene, CDR3 length, CDR3 protein.

TRBV11-1	12	ASSKRTGEYGYT
TRBV9	14	ASSVTSGGAGGELF
TRBV10-3	11	AISVTGIYEQY
TRBV19	12	ASSIFSSNQPQH
TRBV29-1	12	SVAMTGVGDTQY
TRBV6-5	14	ASKLWWGQFNQPQH
TRBV5-1	11	ASSLQGNYGYI
TRBV4-2	14	ASSQELYMENSPLH
TRBV11-2	12	ASSVNGGGETQY
TRBV7-2	13	ASSLESTLSYEQY
TRBV25-1	13	ASSDWGSYNSPLH
TRBV7-6	16	ACSFQPRGTGVRPRQY
TRBV11-2	13	TSSLQGLARETQY
TRBV12-3/TRBV12-4	15	ASSFVGTDYSNQPQH